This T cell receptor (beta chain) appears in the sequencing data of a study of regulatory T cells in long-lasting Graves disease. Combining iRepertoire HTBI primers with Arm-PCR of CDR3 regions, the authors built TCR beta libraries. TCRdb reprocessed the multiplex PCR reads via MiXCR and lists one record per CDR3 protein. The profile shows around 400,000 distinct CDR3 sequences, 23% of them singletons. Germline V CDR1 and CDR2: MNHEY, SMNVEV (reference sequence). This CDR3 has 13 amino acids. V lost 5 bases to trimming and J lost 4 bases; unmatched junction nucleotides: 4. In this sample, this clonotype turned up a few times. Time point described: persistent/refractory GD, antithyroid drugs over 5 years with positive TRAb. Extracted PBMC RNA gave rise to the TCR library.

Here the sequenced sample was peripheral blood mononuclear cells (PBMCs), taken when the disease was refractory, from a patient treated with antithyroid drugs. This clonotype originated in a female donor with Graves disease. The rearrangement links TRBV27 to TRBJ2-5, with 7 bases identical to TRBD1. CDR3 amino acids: CASSQYRGETQYF. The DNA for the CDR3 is TGTGCCAGCAGTCAATACAGGGGAGAGACCCAGTACTTC.